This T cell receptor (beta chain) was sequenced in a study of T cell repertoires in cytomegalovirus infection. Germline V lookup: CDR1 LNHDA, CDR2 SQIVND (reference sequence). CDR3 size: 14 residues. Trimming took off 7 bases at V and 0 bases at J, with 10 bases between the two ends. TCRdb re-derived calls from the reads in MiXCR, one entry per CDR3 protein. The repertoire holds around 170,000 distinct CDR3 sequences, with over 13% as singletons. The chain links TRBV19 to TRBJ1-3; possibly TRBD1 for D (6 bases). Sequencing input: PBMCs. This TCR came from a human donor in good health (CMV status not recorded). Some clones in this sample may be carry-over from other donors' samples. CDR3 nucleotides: TGTGCCAGTACCGGGACAATCTCTGGAAACACCATATATTTT. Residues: CASTGTISGNTIYF. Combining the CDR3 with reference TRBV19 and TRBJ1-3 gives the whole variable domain DGGITQSPKYLFRKEGQNVTLSCEQNLNHDAMYWYRQDPGQGLRLIYYSQIVNDFQKGDIAEGYSVSREKKESFPLTVTSAQKNPTAFYLCASTGTISGNTIYFGEGSWLTVV.